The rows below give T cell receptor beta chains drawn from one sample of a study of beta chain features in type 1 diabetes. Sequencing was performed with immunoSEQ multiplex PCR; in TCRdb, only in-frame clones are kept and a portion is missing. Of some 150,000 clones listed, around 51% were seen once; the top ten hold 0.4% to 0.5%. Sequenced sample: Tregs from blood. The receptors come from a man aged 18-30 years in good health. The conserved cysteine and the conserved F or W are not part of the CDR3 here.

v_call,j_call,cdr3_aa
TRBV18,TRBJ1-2,ASSPAGNYGYT
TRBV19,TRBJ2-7,ASSRLGAALPNEQY
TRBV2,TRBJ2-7,ASTRTLSYEQY
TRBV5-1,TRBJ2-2,ASSLPGYTGELF
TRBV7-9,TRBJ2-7,ASSKLAGGGEQY
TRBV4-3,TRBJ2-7,ASSRTDFSYEQY
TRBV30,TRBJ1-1,ASDWALEAF
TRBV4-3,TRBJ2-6,ASSLAIGTGTLTGANVLT
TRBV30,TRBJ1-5,AWSVSGFQPQH
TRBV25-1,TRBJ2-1,ASSRGARSYNEQF
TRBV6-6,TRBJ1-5,ASSRTGGSQPQH
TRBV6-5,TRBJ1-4,ASSYRQGAGKLF
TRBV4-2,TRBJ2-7,ASSQDERTRRNYEQY
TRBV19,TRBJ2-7,ASSIPGKYEQY
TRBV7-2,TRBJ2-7,ASSLALSAGTYEQY
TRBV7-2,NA,ASSLVGQANEQY
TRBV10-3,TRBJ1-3,AGRGDRSYSGNTIY
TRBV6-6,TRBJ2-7,ASRQGLPYEQY
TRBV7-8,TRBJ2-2,ASSRGRADTGELF
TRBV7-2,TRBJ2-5,ASSRTGGAETQY
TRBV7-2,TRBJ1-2,ASSLGTNYGYT
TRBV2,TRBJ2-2,ASSATGLAMTGELF
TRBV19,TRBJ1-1,ASKTDRRNTEAF
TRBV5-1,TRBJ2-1,ASSLEQGYNEQF
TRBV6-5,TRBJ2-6,ASKTGSGANVLT
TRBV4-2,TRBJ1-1,ASSQETVLRQSSEADAF
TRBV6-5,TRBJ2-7,ASSYEVAGGGEQY
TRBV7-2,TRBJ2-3,ASRYAPNFSGGSTDTQY
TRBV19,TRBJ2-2,ASRGTGNTGELF
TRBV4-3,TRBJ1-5,ASSIQYYSNQPQH
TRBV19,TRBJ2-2,ASRDYFTGELF
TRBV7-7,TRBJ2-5,ASSLVGTGGSETQY
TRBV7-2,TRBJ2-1,ASSLQGLGQF
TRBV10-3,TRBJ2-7,AISESVDRPQEQY
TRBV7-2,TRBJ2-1,ASSLSSSEQF
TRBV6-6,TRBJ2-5,ASSYSTSGGETQY
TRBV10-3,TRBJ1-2,AISQGDLNYGYT
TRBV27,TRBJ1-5,ASSFMGEGQPQH
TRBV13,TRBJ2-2,ASSLRYRGGLF